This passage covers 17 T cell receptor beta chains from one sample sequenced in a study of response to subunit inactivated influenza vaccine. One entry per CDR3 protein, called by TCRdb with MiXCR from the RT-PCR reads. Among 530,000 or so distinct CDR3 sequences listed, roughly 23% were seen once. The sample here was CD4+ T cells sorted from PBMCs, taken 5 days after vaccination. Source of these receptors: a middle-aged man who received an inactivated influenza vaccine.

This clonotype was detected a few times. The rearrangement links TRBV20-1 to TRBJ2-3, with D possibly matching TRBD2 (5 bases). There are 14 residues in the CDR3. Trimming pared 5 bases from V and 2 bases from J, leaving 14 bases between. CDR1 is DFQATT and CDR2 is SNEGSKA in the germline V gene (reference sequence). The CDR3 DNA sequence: TGCAGTGCTTCCAGGTCGGGATACACAGATACGCAGTATTTT. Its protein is CSASRSGYTDTQYF.

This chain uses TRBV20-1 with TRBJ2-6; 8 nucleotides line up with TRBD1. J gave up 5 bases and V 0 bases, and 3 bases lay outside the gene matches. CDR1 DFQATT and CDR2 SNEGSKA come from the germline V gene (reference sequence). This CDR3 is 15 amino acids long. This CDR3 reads CSARDQGAWANVLTF. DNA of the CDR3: TGCAGTGCTAGAGATCAGGGGGCATGGGCCAACGTCCTGACTTTC.

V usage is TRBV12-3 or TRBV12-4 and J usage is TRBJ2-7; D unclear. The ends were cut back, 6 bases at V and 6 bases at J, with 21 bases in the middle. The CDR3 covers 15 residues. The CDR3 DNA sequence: TGTGCCAGCAGAAACCCGACGGTGGGTGCTGGCGAGCAGTACTTC. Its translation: CASRNPTVGAGEQYF.

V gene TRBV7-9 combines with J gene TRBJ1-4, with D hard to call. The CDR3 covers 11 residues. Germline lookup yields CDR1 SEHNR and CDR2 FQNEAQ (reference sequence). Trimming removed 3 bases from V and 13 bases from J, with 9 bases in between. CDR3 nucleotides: TGTGCCAGCAGCTTGGACTTTGTACTGTTTTTT. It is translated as CASSLDFVLFF.

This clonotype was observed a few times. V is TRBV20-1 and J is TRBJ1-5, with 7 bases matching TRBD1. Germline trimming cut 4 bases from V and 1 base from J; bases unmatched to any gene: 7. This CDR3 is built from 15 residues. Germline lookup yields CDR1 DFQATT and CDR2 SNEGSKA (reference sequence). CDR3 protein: CSATSQGVSNQPQHF. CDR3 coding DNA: TGCAGTGCTACCTCTCAGGGGGTGAGCAATCAGCCCCAGCATTTT.

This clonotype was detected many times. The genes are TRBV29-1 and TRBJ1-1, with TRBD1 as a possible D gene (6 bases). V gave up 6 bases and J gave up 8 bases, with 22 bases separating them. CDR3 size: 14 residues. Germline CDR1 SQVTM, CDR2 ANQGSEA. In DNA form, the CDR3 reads TGCAGCGTGGACAGCCTCCTAACCGTAAAAGAAGCTTTCTTT. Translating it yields CSVDSLLTVKEAFF.

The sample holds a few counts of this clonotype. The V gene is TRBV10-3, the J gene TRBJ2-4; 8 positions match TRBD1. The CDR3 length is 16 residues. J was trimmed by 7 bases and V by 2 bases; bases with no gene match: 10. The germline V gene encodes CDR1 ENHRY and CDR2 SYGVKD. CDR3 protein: CAISETPGSGGNIQYF. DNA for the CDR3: TGTGCCATCAGTGAGACCCCGGGGTCAGGGGGCAACATTCAGTACTTC.

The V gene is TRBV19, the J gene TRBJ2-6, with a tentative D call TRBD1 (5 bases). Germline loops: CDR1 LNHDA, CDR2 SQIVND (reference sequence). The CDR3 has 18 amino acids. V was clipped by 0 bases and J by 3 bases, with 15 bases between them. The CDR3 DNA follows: TGTGCCAGTAGTATAGAACCGCCAGGGTACGGTGGGGCCAACGTCCTGACTTTC. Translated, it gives CASSIEPPGYGGANVLTF.

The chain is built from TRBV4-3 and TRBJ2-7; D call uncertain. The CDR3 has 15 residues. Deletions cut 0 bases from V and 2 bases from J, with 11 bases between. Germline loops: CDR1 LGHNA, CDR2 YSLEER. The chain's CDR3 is CASSQDIGSPYEQYF. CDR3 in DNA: TGCGCCAGCAGCCAAGACATTGGAAGTCCCTACGAGCAGTACTTC.

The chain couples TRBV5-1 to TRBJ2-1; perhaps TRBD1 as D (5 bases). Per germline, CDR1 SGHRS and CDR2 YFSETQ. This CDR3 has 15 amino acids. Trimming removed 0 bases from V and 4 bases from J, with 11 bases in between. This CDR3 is CASSLESGKYNEQFF. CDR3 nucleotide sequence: TGCGCCAGCAGCTTGGAGTCAGGGAAGTACAATGAGCAGTTCTTC.

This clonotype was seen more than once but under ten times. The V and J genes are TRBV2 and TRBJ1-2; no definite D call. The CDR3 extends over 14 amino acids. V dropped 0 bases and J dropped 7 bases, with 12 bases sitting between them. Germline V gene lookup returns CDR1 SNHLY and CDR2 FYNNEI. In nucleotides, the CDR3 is TGTGCCAGCAGTGAAGCGCGTAGGGCCTTTGGCTACACCTTC. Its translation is CASSEARRAFGYTF.

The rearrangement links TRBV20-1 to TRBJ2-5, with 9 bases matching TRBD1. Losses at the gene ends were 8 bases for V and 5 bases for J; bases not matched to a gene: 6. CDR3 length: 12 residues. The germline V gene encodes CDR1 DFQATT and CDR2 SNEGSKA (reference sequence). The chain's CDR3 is CSLYRGLETQYF. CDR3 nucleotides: TGCAGTTTATACAGGGGGCTCGAGACCCAGTACTTC.

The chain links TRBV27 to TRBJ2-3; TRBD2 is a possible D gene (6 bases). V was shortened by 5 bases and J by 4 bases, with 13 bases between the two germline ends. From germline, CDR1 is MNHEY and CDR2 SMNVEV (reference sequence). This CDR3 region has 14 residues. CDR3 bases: TGTGCCAGCAGTCTGGACTATCGCGCAGATACGCAGTATTTT. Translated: CASSLDYRADTQYF.

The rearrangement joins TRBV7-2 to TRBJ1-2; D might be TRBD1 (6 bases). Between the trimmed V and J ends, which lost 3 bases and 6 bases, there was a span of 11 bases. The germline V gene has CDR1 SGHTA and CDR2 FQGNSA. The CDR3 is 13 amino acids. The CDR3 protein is CASSLGHRDGYTF. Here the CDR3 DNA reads TGTGCCAGCAGCTTGGGCCACAGGGATGGCTACACCTTC. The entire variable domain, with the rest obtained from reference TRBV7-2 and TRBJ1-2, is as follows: GAGVSQSPSNKVTEKGKDVELRCDPISGHTALYWYRQSLGQGLEFLIYFQGNSAPDKSGLPSDRFSAERTGGSVSTLTIQRTQQEDSAVYLCASSLGHRDGYTFGSGTRLTVV.

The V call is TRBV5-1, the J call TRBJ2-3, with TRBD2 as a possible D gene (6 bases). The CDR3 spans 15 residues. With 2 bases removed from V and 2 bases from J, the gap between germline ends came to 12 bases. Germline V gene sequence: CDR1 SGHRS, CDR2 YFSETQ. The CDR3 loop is CASSFSAGSTDTQYF. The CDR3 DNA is TGCGCCAGCAGCTTTTCGGCGGGGTCCACAGATACGCAGTATTTT.

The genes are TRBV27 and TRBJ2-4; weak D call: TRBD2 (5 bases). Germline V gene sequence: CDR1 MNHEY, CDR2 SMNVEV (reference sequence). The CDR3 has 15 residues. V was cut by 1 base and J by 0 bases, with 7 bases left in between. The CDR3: CASSLFGEAKNIQYF. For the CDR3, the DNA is TGTGCCAGCAGTTTATTCGGGGAAGCCAAAAACATTCAGTACTTC.

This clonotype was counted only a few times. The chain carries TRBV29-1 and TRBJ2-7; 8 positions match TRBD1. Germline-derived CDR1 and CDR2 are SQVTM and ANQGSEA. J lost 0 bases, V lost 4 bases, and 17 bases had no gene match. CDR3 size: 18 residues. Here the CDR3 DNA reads TGCAGCGTTGTGCCCCGGGTAACCCCGGACAGGGTCTCCTACGAGCAGTACTTC. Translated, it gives CSVVPRVTPDRVSYEQYF.